This T cell receptor beta chain is drawn from a study of T cell responses to AZD1222 COVID-19 vaccine. V lost 0 bases to trimming and J lost 14 bases, with 11 bases between them. This CDR3 is built from 12 residues. This clone was observed once. Using immunoSEQ multiplex PCR, the repertoire was profiled, and TCRdb retains in-frame clones only, with some absent. The table lists 150,000 to 200,000 clones, about 90% of them singletons. The origin of this receptor is an adult in good health. The specimen was peripheral blood, collected on day 0 of AZD1222 vaccination. The rearrangement links TRBV12-3 or TRBV12-4 to TRBJ2-1; D gene unclear. The CDR3 region has the DNA TGTGCCAGCAGTTTAGCGCTGGCTAGAAAGTTCTTC. This translates into CASSLALARKFF.